In its sample, the clone carrying this T cell receptor (beta chain) was seen many times. Its antigen is currently unknown. V gave up 1 base and J gave up 1 base, with 7 bases separating them. Germline CDR1 SGHVS, CDR2 FNYEAQ. The CDR3 is 15 residues long. TCRdb reanalysed the 5' RACE reads using MiXCR and keeps one entry per CDR3 protein. Among tens of thousands of distinct CDR3 sequences listed, roughly 5.2% were seen once. The sample belongs to a study of early T cells in non-severe SARS-CoV-2 infection. General study results and limits: There was a bias toward anti-spike CD8 responses in VDJdb matching, which missed private and CD4 specificities.

The genes are TRBV7-6 and TRBJ2-2, with a weak D call TRBD2 (5 bases). Sample: whole blood. The TCR was taken from an adult who was a healthcare worker with PCR-confirmed SARS-CoV-2 infection or an uninfected control (not recorded which). The CDR3 loop is CASSLVGRNTGELFF. Written as DNA, the CDR3 is TGTGCCAGCAGCTTAGTTGGGAGGAACACCGGGGAGCTGTTTTTT.